Here is one T cell receptor (beta chain) with its context. The data originate from a study of blood T cell repertoires in COVID-19. Study summary: Some COVID-19 samples were acute and others convalescent; all came from the United States, Italy and Spain. In each case, the material was cDNA or gDNA derived from T cells, B-cell-depleted T cells, or PBMCs.

Per the original data handling: Reference gene primer amplification gave estimated nucleated cell counts. TCRdb's copy holds only in-frame clones and misses some; the assay was immunoSEQ multiplex PCR. From that table come the V and J calls and clone size; the DNA was used to work out D and trimming. The data hold a few hundred thousand clones, with around nine tenths observed a single time. Per germline, CDR1 SGHAT and CDR2 FQNNGV. Unmatched junction bases numbered 8, after V lost 1 base and J lost 1 base. CDR3 length equals 17 residues. The receptor was isolated from a woman between 65 and 79 years old with active or convalescent COVID-19. Sequencing used peripheral blood. The chain combines TRBV11-2 with TRBJ1-1, with TRBD1 matching 8 bases. The CDR3 region is CASSLVRQGAPNTEAFF. The CDR3 region has the DNA TGTGCCAGCAGCTTAGTCAGGCAGGGGGCCCCGAACACTGAAGCTTTCTTT.